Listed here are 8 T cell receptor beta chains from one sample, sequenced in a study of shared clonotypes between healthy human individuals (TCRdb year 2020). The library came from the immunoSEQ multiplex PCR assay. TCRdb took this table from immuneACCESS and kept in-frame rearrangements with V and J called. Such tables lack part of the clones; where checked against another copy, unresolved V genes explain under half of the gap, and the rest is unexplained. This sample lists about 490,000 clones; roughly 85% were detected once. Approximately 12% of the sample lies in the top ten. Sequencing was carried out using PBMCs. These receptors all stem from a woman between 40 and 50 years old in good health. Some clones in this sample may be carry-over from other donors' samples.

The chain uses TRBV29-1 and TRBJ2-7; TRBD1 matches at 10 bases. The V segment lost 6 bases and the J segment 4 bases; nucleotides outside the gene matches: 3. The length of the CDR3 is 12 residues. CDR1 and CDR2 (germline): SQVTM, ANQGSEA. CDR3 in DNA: TGCAGCGTGGGACAGGGGAGGTACGAGCAGTACTTC. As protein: CSVGQGRYEQYF.

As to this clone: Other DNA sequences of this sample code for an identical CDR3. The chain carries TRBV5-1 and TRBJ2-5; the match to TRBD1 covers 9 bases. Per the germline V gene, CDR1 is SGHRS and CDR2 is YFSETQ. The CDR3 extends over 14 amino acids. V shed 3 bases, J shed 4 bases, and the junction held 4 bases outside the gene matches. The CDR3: CASSSTGGGETQYF. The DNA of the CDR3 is TGCGCCAGCAGCTCGACAGGGGGTGGAGAGACCCAGTACTTC.

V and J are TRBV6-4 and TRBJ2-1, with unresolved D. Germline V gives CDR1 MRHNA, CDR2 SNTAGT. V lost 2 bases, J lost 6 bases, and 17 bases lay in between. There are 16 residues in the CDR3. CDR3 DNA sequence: TGTGCCAGCAGTGACCGACTGAGCCCCGCCATCAATGAGCAGTTCTTC. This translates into CASSDRLSPAINEQFF.

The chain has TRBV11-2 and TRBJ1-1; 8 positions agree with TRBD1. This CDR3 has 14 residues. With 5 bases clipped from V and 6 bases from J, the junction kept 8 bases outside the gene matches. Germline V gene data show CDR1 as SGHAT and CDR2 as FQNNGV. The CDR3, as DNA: TGTGCCAGCAGCCCAGACAGGGGCGCCCCTGAAGCTTTCTTT. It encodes CASSPDRGAPEAFF.

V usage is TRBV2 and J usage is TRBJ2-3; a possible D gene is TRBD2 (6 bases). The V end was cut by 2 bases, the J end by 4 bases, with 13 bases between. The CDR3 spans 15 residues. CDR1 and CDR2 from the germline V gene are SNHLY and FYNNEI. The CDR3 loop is CASSELGRGADTQYF. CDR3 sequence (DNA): TGTGCCAGCAGTGAATTAGGCCGCGGGGCAGATACGCAGTATTTT. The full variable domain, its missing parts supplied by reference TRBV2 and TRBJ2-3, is EPEVTQTPSHQVTQMGQEVILRCVPISNHLYFYWYRQILGQKVEFLVSFYNNEISEKSEIFDDQFSVERPDGSNFTLKIRSTKLEDSAMYFCASSELGRGADTQYFGPGTRLTVL.

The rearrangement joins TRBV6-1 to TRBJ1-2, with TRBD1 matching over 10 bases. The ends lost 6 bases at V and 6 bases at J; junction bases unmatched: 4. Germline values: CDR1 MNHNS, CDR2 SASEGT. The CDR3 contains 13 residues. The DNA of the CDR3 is TGTGCCAGCAGCGTCGACAGGGGGCATGGCTACACCTTC. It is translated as CASSVDRGHGYTF.

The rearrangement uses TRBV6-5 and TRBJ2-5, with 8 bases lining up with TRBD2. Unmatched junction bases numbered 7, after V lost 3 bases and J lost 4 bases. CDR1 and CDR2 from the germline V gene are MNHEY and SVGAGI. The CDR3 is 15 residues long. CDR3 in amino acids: CASSYEAGARETQYF. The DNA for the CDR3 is TGTGCCAGCAGTTATGAAGCGGGAGCTCGAGAGACCCAGTACTTC.

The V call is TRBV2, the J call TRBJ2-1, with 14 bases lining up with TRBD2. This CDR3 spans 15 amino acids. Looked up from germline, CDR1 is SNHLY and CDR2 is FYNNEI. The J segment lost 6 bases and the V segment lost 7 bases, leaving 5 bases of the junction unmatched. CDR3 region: CASITGLAGVNEQFF. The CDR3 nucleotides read TGTGCCAGCATCACGGGACTAGCGGGAGTCAATGAGCAGTTCTTC.